In its sample, the clone carrying this T cell receptor (beta chain) was seen a few times. Its specificity is unknown. A sort by CD45RO/CCR7/CD25/CD127/CD95/CD27 yielded CD4+ naive, central memory, regulatory and stem cell-like memory cells. Sorting gave populations that all exceeded 98% purity. The sample belongs to a study of beta chain features in type 1 diabetes. Points from the study as a whole: Patients with type 1 diabetes showed fewer VDJ junction insertions and more deletions.

Expressed TCRB transcripts got sequenced, as all isolated RNA was reverse transcribed. Here immunoSEQ multiplex PCR was the method, and the copy in TCRdb shows in-frame clones only, minus some. The table shows some 230,000 clones, with over 8.5% occurring only once. Trimming stripped 5 bases from V and 1 base from J, with 5 bases between. This CDR3 has 12 residues. Germline V CDR1 and CDR2: MDHEN, SYDVKM. The chain is built from TRBV28 and TRBJ1-1; D remains unclear. The receptor comes from a woman under 30 in good health. Input material: naive CD4+ T cells from blood. As DNA, the CDR3 is TGTGCCAGCAGTCCAGGGAACACTGAAGCTTTCTTT. It specifies CASSPGNTEAFF. The full variable domain, rest sourced from reference TRBV28 and TRBJ1-1, is DVKVTQSSRYLVKRTGEKVFLECVQDMDHENMFWYRQDPGLGLRLIYFSYDVKMKEKGDIPEGYSVSREKKERFSLILESASTNQTSMYLCASSPGNTEAFFGQGTRLTVV.